The 14 T cell receptor beta chains given below trace back to one sample, sequenced in a study of T cell clonality in common variable immunodeficiency. Study-level results: Reportedly, TCR beta sequences from common variable immunodeficiency showed fewer deletions and N-nucleotide insertions.

The antigens these receptors bind are not known. Some clones are missing from TCRdb's copy, which holds only in-frame ones; the method was immunoSEQ multiplex PCR. The sample contains more than 13,000 clones, none occurring once; under 10% lies in the top ten. The sample taken for sequencing was peripheral blood mononuclear cells. The receptors originated from a human donor with common variable immunodeficiency.

CDR3 DNA (partial): TGTGCCAGCAGCTTACTAGCGGGGGCCTACAATGAG. Encoded protein: CASSLLAGAYNE. The whole CDR3 protein reads CASSLLAGAYNEQFF. The chain employs TRBV7-2 and TRBJ2-1; 10 bases match TRBD2. Read coverage stops 3 residues before the CDR3 terminus; the germline J gene supplies the remainder. This CDR3 has 15 residues. The germline gives CDR1 SGHTA, CDR2 FQGNSA. With V trimmed by 2 bases and J by 2 bases, 0 bases remained unmatched.

This clone has just a few counts. The CDR3 end falls 3 residues outside the read, so it is completed with the germline J gene. This rearrangement joins TRBV7-8 to TRBJ1-1; D not resolved. Germline V CDR1 and CDR2: SGHVS, FQNEAQ. There are 15 residues in the CDR3. V was cut by 1 base and J by 4 bases, with 13 bases left in between. The DNA read from the CDR3 is TGTGCCAGCAGCTTAGTAGGGCAGCAGAGCACTGAA. The encoded protein is CASSLVGQQSTE. The entire CDR3 reads CASSLVGQQSTEAFF.

This clone is medium-sized. CDR3 DNA, as far as it was read: TGCAGCGTTCTAGCGGAATCCTACAATGAG. Translated, it gives CSVLAESYNE. The CDR3, in full, reads CSVLAESYNEQFF. V gene TRBV29-1 combines with J gene TRBJ2-1; 7 nucleotides agree with TRBD2. Read sequence stops 3 residues before the CDR3 end, and the germline J gene provides the missing end. The V gene's germline CDR1 is SQVTM and CDR2 ANQGSEA. This CDR3 has 13 residues. With 5 bases clipped from V and 1 base from J, the junction kept 2 bases outside the gene matches.

This clone was counted between two and nine times. The read ends 3 residues before the CDR3 terminus; that terminus is restored from the germline J gene. The chain recombines TRBV18 with TRBJ1-5; TRBD1 might be the D (6 bases). Trimming pared 2 bases from V and 0 bases from J, leaving 14 bases between. Germline-derived CDR1 and CDR2 are KGHSH and LQKENI. The CDR3 has 17 residues. CDR3 DNA (partial): TGTGCCAGCTCACCAGGGGCCAGGGGACGTAGCAATCAGCCC. It encodes CASSPGARGRSNQP. The complete CDR3 reads CASSPGARGRSNQPQHF.

This clone was detected only a few times. The DNA ends 3 residues before the CDR3 does, and the rest of the CDR3 is filled in from the germline J gene. V usage is TRBV7-8 and J usage is TRBJ2-5; 11 bases fit TRBD2. The trim removed 0 bases at V and 3 bases at J, leaving 0 bases unmatched. The germline V gene has CDR1 SGHVS and CDR2 FQNEAQ. This CDR3 is built from 15 residues. CDR3 residues: CASSLASGGEETQYF. The sequenced part of the CDR3 DNA is TGTGCCAGCAGCTTAGCTAGCGGGGGGGAAGAGACC.

About this clone: The read is 3 residues too short to cover the CDR3 end, so that end is filled in from the germline J gene. The V and J genes are TRBV7-9 and TRBJ2-1; 13 positions match TRBD2. CDR3 size: 14 residues. Germline V gene lookup returns CDR1 SEHNR and CDR2 FQNEAQ (reference sequence). The V gene end was trimmed by 5 bases and the J gene end by 9 bases; junction bases not matched to a gene: 4. The CDR3 bases that were read are TGTGCCAGCAGCGCAAGGACTAGCGGGGGTGAG. Amino acid sequence: CASSARTSGGE. The whole CDR3 reads CASSARTSGGEQFF.

This clone came up a few times. With the read ending 3 residues before the CDR3 end, the germline J gene is used to fill in that end. The rearrangement uses TRBV7-9 and TRBJ1-3; no reliable D call. V was cut by 3 bases and J by 2 bases, with 8 bases left in between. Germline CDR1 is SEHNR and CDR2 is FQNEAQ (reference sequence). The CDR3 loop spans 14 amino acids. The CDR3 loop is CASSFPDTGNTIYF. The part of the CDR3 DNA that was read is TGTGCCAGCAGCTTCCCCGACACTGGAAACACC.

This clone was counted only a few times. Read data end 3 residues before the CDR3 end; the end is taken from the germline J gene. The rearrangement uses TRBV18 and TRBJ1-6; the D gene is possibly TRBD1 (5 bases). CDR3 length: 14 residues. V dropped 3 bases and J dropped 6 bases, with 9 bases sitting between them. Germline V lookup: CDR1 KGHSH, CDR2 LQKENI. CDR3 bases read: TGTGCCAGCTCACCCCGACAGAGTAATTCACCC. The encoded protein is CASSPRQSNSP. The complete CDR3 protein is CASSPRQSNSPLHF.

Turning to this clone: The read finishes 3 residues shy of the CDR3 end, and the germline J gene is used to complete it. The chain links TRBV7-7 to TRBJ2-3, with 9 bases that match TRBD2. The CDR3 is 13 amino acids. The germline V gene has CDR1 SSHAT and CDR2 FNYEAQ (reference sequence). The CDR3 spells CASGGGASDTQYF. The covered CDR3 bases are TGTGCTAGCGGCGGGGGGGCGTCAGATACG.

In its sample, this clone was seen a few times. The read comes to an end 3 residues before the CDR3 does, leaving the germline J gene to fill in the end. The chain employs TRBV19 and TRBJ2-4; 10 bases align to TRBD1. V lost 2 bases and J lost 8; bases outside the gene matches: 3. CDR1 is LNHDA, CDR2 SQIVND, per germline (reference sequence). This CDR3 spans 14 amino acids. The CDR3 loop reads CASSILTGGDIQYF. The sequenced CDR3 bases are TGTGCCAGTAGTATACTGACAGGGGGCGACATT.

Comments on this clone: The read ends 3 residues before the CDR3 terminus; that terminus is restored from the germline J gene. The chain links TRBV18 to TRBJ1-1, with D possibly being TRBD1 (5 bases). Trimming left V 1 base short and J 4 bases short, with 16 bases between. Germline CDR1 is KGHSH and CDR2 is LQKENI. The CDR3 is 16 amino acids. CDR3 sequence reads: CASSPQGPESRTEAFF. CDR3 DNA, as far as it was read: TGTGCCAGCTCACCACAGGGGCCAGAGAGTCGCACTGAA. Looking up the rest from reference TRBV18 and TRBJ1-1 gives the full variable domain: NAGVMQNPRHLVRRRGQEARLRCSPMKGHSHVYWYRQLPEEGLKFMVYLQKENIIDESGMPKERFSAEFPKEGPSILRIQQVVRGDSAAYFCASSPQGPESRTEAFFGQGTRLTVV.

This clone came up a few times. The CDR3 end lies 3 residues beyond the end of the read and is filled in from the germline J gene. The V gene is TRBV11-2, the J gene TRBJ2-5; 10 bases map to TRBD2. Germline values: CDR1 SGHAT, CDR2 FQNNGV. The CDR3 runs 15 residues. V shed 5 bases, J shed 5 bases, and the junction held 8 bases outside the gene matches. The CDR3 bases that were read are TGTGCCAGCAGCAAGAAGCGGGGGGGCATGGAGACC. As protein: CASSKKRGGMET. In full, the CDR3 reads CASSKKRGGMETQYF.

This clone appeared a few times. The DNA ends 3 residues before the CDR3 does, and the rest of the CDR3 is filled in from the germline J gene. The chain uses TRBV30 and TRBJ1-4, with TRBD1 matching 9 bases. CDR3 length: 16 amino acids. The V and J ends lost 5 bases and 7 bases, in that order; junction bases with no gene match: 14. Germline CDR1 reads GTSNPN; CDR2 reads SVGIG (reference sequence). The covered CDR3 bases are TGTGCCTGGGGGGGACAGGGAGGATCTCATAGTGAAAAA. Its translation is CAWGGQGGSHSEK. The CDR3 as a whole reads CAWGGQGGSHSEKLFF.

This clone was observed at least ten times. Read sequence stops 3 residues before the CDR3 end, and the germline J gene provides the missing end. The V and J genes are TRBV18 and TRBJ2-5; D possibly corresponds to TRBD1 (5 bases). The V gene lost 0 bases and the J gene lost 5 bases, with 16 bases spanning the gap. This CDR3 region has 16 residues. From germline, CDR1 is KGHSH and CDR2 LQKENI. CDR3 DNA, as far as it was read: TGTGCCAGCTCACCACCCCTTCAGGGTGGAGCGGAGACC. This codes for CASSPPLQGGAET. The complete CDR3 sequence is CASSPPLQGGAETQYF.